Presented here are 25 T cell receptor beta chains from one specimen sequenced in a study of T cells in women clearing cervical HPV infection. The assay was immunoSEQ multiplex PCR, and TCRdb's table has in-frame clones only and misses some. The sample's table shows around 28,000 clones. Input material: blood buffy coat. Every receptor here comes from a woman aged 18 to 75 with a cervical HPV16 infection that either progressed to CIN3+ or cleared (not recorded which).

Of note for this clone: The CDR3 end lies 3 residues beyond the end of the read and is filled in from the germline J gene. The genes are TRBV28 and TRBJ2-6, with 10 positions matching TRBD1. The V segment lost 6 bases and the J segment 3 bases; nucleotides outside the gene matches: 11. This CDR3 comprises 18 residues. The germline V gene encodes CDR1 MDHEN and CDR2 SYDVKM. The covered CDR3 bases are TGTGCCAGCAGACCACGTCCCGGGACAGGGGATGGGGCCAACGTC. Amino acid sequence: CASRPRPGTGDGANV. The CDR3 in its entirety is CASRPRPGTGDGANVLTF.

Details on this clone: One end of the junction varies from germline; a read error may be responsible. The sequence runs out 3 residues before the end of the CDR3; the remainder is reconstructed from the germline J gene. This chain connects TRBV20-1 to TRBJ1-4, with unresolved D. Germline CDR1 and CDR2: DFQATT and SNEGSKA (reference sequence). The CDR3 is made up of 15 amino acids. Partial CDR3 DNA: TGCAGTGCTAGAGGCCAGGTGGCAGCTAACGAAAAA. Its translation: CSARGQVAANEK. The whole CDR3 sequence is CSARGQVAANEKLFF.

For this clone: The CDR3 end lies 3 residues beyond the end of the read and is filled in from the germline J gene. The rearrangement joins TRBV7-2 to TRBJ2-3; 10 bases are a match to TRBD2. The CDR3 has 14 amino acids. V lost 6 bases to trimming and J lost 4 bases; unmatched junction nucleotides: 4. Germline V gives CDR1 SGHTA, CDR2 FQGNSA. Incomplete CDR3 DNA: TGTGCCAGCAGAATAGCGGGGGGCGCAGATACG. It translates to CASRIAGGADT. The CDR3, in full, reads CASRIAGGADTQYF.

In regard to this clone: With the read ending 3 residues before the CDR3 end, the germline J gene is used to fill in that end. The chain combines TRBV5-1 with TRBJ2-5; 8 nucleotides agree with TRBD1. The CDR3 is made up of 15 amino acids. Germline loops: CDR1 SGHRS, CDR2 YFSETQ. Trimming removed 0 bases from V and 5 bases from J; junction bases left unmatched: 6. The sequenced CDR3 bases are TGCGCCAGCAGCTTGGGACAGGGGTCAAGCGAGACC. Amino acids: CASSLGQGSSET. The full CDR3 protein reads CASSLGQGSSETQYF.

As to this clone: The read terminates 3 residues before the CDR3 end, so the remaining end is supplied by the germline J gene. V is TRBV30 and J is TRBJ2-1, with TRBD1 as a possible D gene (7 bases). Germline V gives CDR1 GTSNPN, CDR2 SVGIG (reference sequence). The CDR3 loop spans 15 amino acids. V was trimmed by 4 bases and J by 8 bases, leaving 21 bases between them. This CDR3 is CAWNRGRARRDEQFF. The part of the CDR3 DNA that was read is TGTGCCTGGAACAGGGGCAGGGCAAGGAGGGATGAG.

Of note for this clone: The missing CDR3 end, 3 residues past where the read stops, is filled in from the germline J gene. V usage is TRBV5-1 and J usage is TRBJ2-3, with 10 bases aligning to TRBD1. Germline CDR1 SGHRS, CDR2 YFSETQ. The length of the CDR3 is 17 residues. The sequenced CDR3 bases are TGCGCCAGCAGCTCAACATTAGGACAGGGGGTAGGAAAGACG. Translating it yields CASSSTLGQGVGKT. The whole CDR3 sequence reads CASSSTLGQGVGKTQYF.

A remark on this clone: Sequencing ends 3 residues short of the CDR3 end; the germline J gene provides the rest. V is TRBV18 and J is TRBJ1-5, with D possibly being TRBD1 (6 bases). Trimming stripped 2 bases from V and 4 bases from J, with 15 bases between. CDR3 length equals 16 residues. The germline V gene encodes CDR1 KGHSH and CDR2 LQKENI. The sequenced part of the CDR3 DNA is TGTGCCAGCTCACCAAAAAGGCGCAGGGGTAATCAGCCC. It specifies CASSPKRRRGNQP. Given in full, the CDR3 is CASSPKRRRGNQPQHF.

Of note for this clone: Coverage ceases 3 residues before the CDR3 finishes, and the germline J gene fills in the end. The J gene is TRBJ1-6, the V gene TRBV20-1, with a weak D call TRBD1 (6 bases). The CDR3 extends over 15 amino acids. Germline CDR1 reads DFQATT; CDR2 reads SNEGSKA (reference sequence). The ends were cut back, 0 bases at V and 12 bases at J, with 18 bases in the middle. Partial CDR3 DNA: TGCAGTGCTAGAGAATTCGGCAGGGGAGGGGGACCC. The encoded protein is CSAREFGRGGGP. The whole CDR3 reads CSAREFGRGGGPLHF.

Worth noting for this clone: The CDR3 end falls 3 residues outside the read, so it is completed with the germline J gene. This rearrangement joins TRBV4-2 to TRBJ2-2, with 7 bases fitting TRBD1. V shed 1 base, J shed 8 bases, and the junction held 7 bases outside the gene matches. Germline V gives CDR1 LGHNA, CDR2 YNFKEQ. There are 15 residues in the CDR3. CDR3 sequence: CASSQARAGGGELFF. CDR3 DNA (partial): TGTGCCAGCAGCCAAGCGAGGGCAGGGGGAGGGGAG.

Of note for this clone: The CDR3 goes on 3 residues after the read ends, and that part is filled in from the germline J gene. The V call is TRBV25-1, the J call TRBJ2-3, with 8 bases aligning to TRBD1. With V trimmed by 2 bases and J by 3 bases, 10 bases remained unmatched. The CDR3 is made up of 17 amino acids. The germline V gene has CDR1 MGHDK and CDR2 SYGVNS. The DNA read from the CDR3 is TGTGCCAGCAGTGAAAGGACAGGGCTTAAGAATACAGATACG. Translated: CASSERTGLKNTDT. The full CDR3 is CASSERTGLKNTDTQYF.

To note about this clone: The read ends 3 residues shy of where the CDR3 ends; the end is completed using the germline J gene. V is TRBV7-2 and J is TRBJ1-2; 9 bases align to TRBD1. The germline V gene has CDR1 SGHTA and CDR2 FQGNSA. V shed 4 bases, J shed 7 bases, and the junction held 4 bases outside the gene matches. This CDR3 has 13 amino acids. CDR3 DNA (partial): TGTGCCAGCAGCTCGGACAGGGGTTTTGGC. Its translation is CASSSDRGFG. The entire CDR3 protein reads CASSSDRGFGYTF.

On this clone itself: The read falls 3 residues short of the CDR3 end, and the missing part is taken from the germline J gene. V is TRBV19 and J is TRBJ2-3; 9 bases fit TRBD1. Germline V gene sequence: CDR1 LNHDA, CDR2 SQIVND (reference sequence). The J segment lost 0 bases and the V segment lost 6 bases, leaving 4 bases of the junction unmatched. CDR3 length: 15 residues. Here the CDR3 reads CASRGQGSSTDTQYF. The CDR3 bases that were read are TGTGCCAGTAGGGGACAGGGAAGCAGCACAGATACG.

A note on this clone: One junction end disagrees with the germline gene, perhaps due to a read error. The read ends 3 residues before the CDR3 terminus; that terminus is restored from the germline J gene. The chain uses TRBV11-1 and TRBJ2-1; D gene uncertain. This CDR3 has 11 amino acids. CDR1 is SGHAT and CDR2 is FQDESV in the germline V gene (reference sequence). The CDR3 is CASSSFNEQFF. The sequenced CDR3 bases are TGTGCCAGCAGCTCCTTCAATGAG.

To note about this clone: The read is 3 residues too short to cover the CDR3 end, so that end is filled in from the germline J gene. V is TRBV18 and J is TRBJ2-3; 7 nucleotides match TRBD1. V lost 5 bases to trimming and J lost 2 bases; unmatched junction nucleotides: 1. Germline values: CDR1 KGHSH, CDR2 LQKENI. The CDR3 contains 13 residues. CDR3 DNA (partial): TGTGCCAGCTCAACAGGGGTCACAGATACG. This encodes CASSTGVTDT. The entire CDR3 reads CASSTGVTDTQYF.

As regards this clone: The read ends 3 residues early relative to the CDR3; the germline J gene fills the gap. The V and J genes are TRBV29-1 and TRBJ1-1, with D possibly TRBD1 on 5 matching bases. The CDR3 totals 12 residues. CDR1 and CDR2 from the germline V gene are SQVTM and ANQGSEA. V shed 3 bases and J shed 1 base, with 6 bases lying between them. CDR3 in amino acids: CSVDRANTEAFF. Incomplete CDR3 DNA: TGCAGCGTTGACAGGGCGAACACTGAA.

Concerning this clone: The CDR3 goes on 3 residues after the read ends, and that part is filled in from the germline J gene. The sample contains more than one DNA sequence encoding this CDR3. The chain combines TRBV7-6 with TRBJ1-3; TRBD1 matches at 9 bases. The V gene end was trimmed by 1 base and the J gene end by 4 bases; junction bases not matched to a gene: 8. Per germline, CDR1 SGHVS and CDR2 FNYEAQ. The CDR3 runs to 17 residues. CDR3 DNA (partial): TGTGCCAGCAGCTTAGGGGCTGGGACAGGGAAAGGAAACACC. This encodes CASSLGAGTGKGNT. The whole CDR3 sequence is CASSLGAGTGKGNTIYF.

On this clone: The read terminates 3 residues before the CDR3 end, so the remaining end is supplied by the germline J gene. This chain links TRBV18 with TRBJ2-3; D is possibly TRBD2 (5 bases). The CDR3 consists of 15 residues. Germline V gene data show CDR1 as KGHSH and CDR2 as LQKENI. The CDR3 DNA, read in part, is TGTGCCAGCTCACCAATCCGGGGTGAACATCAGCCG. Translated, it gives CASSPIRGEHQP. Given in full, the CDR3 is CASSPIRGEHQPQYF.

On this clone itself: The DNA ends 3 residues before the CDR3 does, and the rest of the CDR3 is filled in from the germline J gene. The chain has TRBV2 and TRBJ1-6; 7 nucleotides line up with TRBD1. The CDR3 is made up of 13 amino acids. Trimming at V came to 5 bases and at J to 6 bases, leaving 1 base not matched to a gene. Germline CDR1 reads SNHLY; CDR2 reads FYNNEI. Partial CDR3 DNA: TGTGCCAGCAGTACAGGGGTTAATTCACCC. Translation gives CASSTGVNSP. The whole CDR3 protein is CASSTGVNSPLHF.

CDR3 DNA, as far as it was read: TGCAGTGCTAGGACAGGGAAATCGGATGGC. Amino acid sequence: CSARTGKSDG. The whole CDR3 is CSARTGKSDGYTF. The chain has TRBV20-1 and TRBJ1-2; 7 bases agree with TRBD1. The observed sequence ends 3 residues before the CDR3 terminus, with the missing tail filled in from the germline J gene. V lost 3 bases to trimming and J lost 6 bases; unmatched junction nucleotides: 7. Germline V gene sequence: CDR1 DFQATT, CDR2 SNEGSKA (reference sequence). This CDR3 has 13 residues.

As for this clone: The observed sequence ends 3 residues before the CDR3 terminus, with the missing tail filled in from the germline J gene. This chain joins TRBV5-1 and TRBJ2-6, with 11 nucleotides matching TRBD1. CDR1 is SGHRS, CDR2 YFSETQ, per germline. J was trimmed by 2 bases and V by 7 bases; bases with no gene match: 5. The CDR3 is 16 amino acids. The DNA read from the CDR3 is TGCGCCAGCCGACTGGGACAGGGGGCTGGGGCCAACGTC. This encodes CASRLGQGAGANV. The whole CDR3 sequence is CASRLGQGAGANVLTF. Together with reference TRBV5-1 and TRBJ2-6, the CDR3 gives the full variable domain: KAGVTQTPRYLIKTRGQQVTLSCSPISGHRSVSWYQQTPGQGLQFLFEYFSETQRNKGNFPGRFSGRQFSNSRSEMNVSTLELGDSALYLCASRLGQGAGANVLTFGAGSRLTVL.

For this clone: The read terminates 3 residues before the CDR3 end, so the remaining end is supplied by the germline J gene. This chain uses TRBV20-1 with TRBJ1-4, with 7 nucleotides matching TRBD1. V trimming: 0 bases; J trimming: 4 bases; junction bases outside the gene matches: 5. The CDR3 is 15 residues long. Germline CDR1 reads DFQATT; CDR2 reads SNEGSKA (reference sequence). The sequenced part of the CDR3 DNA is TGCAGTGCTAGAGATGGGACAGCAAATAATGAAAAA. It yields the protein CSARDGTANNEK. The whole CDR3 sequence reads CSARDGTANNEKLFF.

Note on this clone: Coverage ceases 3 residues before the CDR3 finishes, and the germline J gene fills in the end. The chain joins TRBV20-1 to TRBJ1-4; D might be TRBD1 (6 bases). Trimming left V 0 bases short and J 5 bases short, with 13 bases between. CDR3 length: 15 amino acids. Germline V gives CDR1 DFQATT, CDR2 SNEGSKA (reference sequence). CDR3 DNA, as far as it was read: TGCAGTGCTAGAGAGTTACAGGGATCAAATGAAAAA. It codes for CSARELQGSNEK. The whole CDR3 protein reads CSARELQGSNEKLFF.

Details on this clone: The read gets to within 3 residues of the CDR3 end, and the germline J gene fills in the rest. The genes are TRBV20-1 and TRBJ2-3, with 8 bases aligning to TRBD2. This CDR3 has 13 residues. The germline V gene encodes CDR1 DFQATT and CDR2 SNEGSKA (reference sequence). The CDR3: CSASGGAQETQYF. Incomplete CDR3 DNA: TGCAGTGCTTCCGGGGGGGCTCAAGAGACG.

As for this clone: The read terminates 3 residues before the CDR3 end, so the remaining end is supplied by the germline J gene. J is TRBJ2-5 and V is TRBV20-1, with 9 nucleotides matching TRBD2. Trimming took 7 bases from V and 4 from J; bases not matched to a gene: 13. In germline, CDR1 is DFQATT, CDR2 SNEGSKA (reference sequence). The CDR3 is made up of 15 amino acids. CDR3 in amino acids: CSGVSRGGLSETQYF. CDR3 bases read: TGCAGTGGCGTTTCGCGGGGGGGCCTATCAGAGACC.

On this clone: The sequence runs out 3 residues before the end of the CDR3; the remainder is reconstructed from the germline J gene. The V gene is TRBV20-1, the J gene TRBJ2-1; D may be TRBD2 (5 bases). This CDR3 has 15 amino acids. Germline values: CDR1 DFQATT, CDR2 SNEGSKA (reference sequence). V shed 4 bases and J shed 0 bases, with 13 bases lying between them. The sequenced CDR3 bases are TGCAGTGCTACGAGGACTGGATTCTCCTACAATGAG. Protein: CSATRTGFSYNE. The whole CDR3 protein reads CSATRTGFSYNEQFF.